The clone carrying this T cell receptor beta chain was detected only a few times. Its specificity is not known. People whose metastatic non-small-cell lung cancer was chemo-refractory got focal radiation along with CTLA-4 blockade by ipilimumab. This record belongs to a study of radiotherapy plus CTLA-4 blockade in lung cancer. For the study at large: Objective responses occurred in 18% of patients; 31% had disease control.

Measured with immunoSEQ multiplex PCR; TCRdb has only the in-frame clones, and not every one. In the table there are about 110,000 clones, 70% to 85% of which are singletons. Overall study results and limits: Blood saw expansion of tumor-derived TCR clones after radiotherapy plus ipilimumab. Reportedly, early blood T cell clone dynamics best predicted response, with interferon-beta.

V dropped 2 bases and J dropped 4 bases, with 6 bases sitting between them. This CDR3 is built from 13 residues. Germline CDR1 SEHNR, CDR2 FQNEAQ (reference sequence). Source: peripheral blood, taken from a patient treated with radiotherapy plus ipilimumab. The genes are TRBV7-9 and TRBJ1-3, with no clear D. The receptor's source is a human donor with non-small cell lung cancer that progressed on radiotherapy plus ipilimumab. Some clones in this sample may be carry-over from other donors' samples. CDR3: CASSLLTGNTIYF. Written as DNA, the CDR3 is TGTGCCAGCAGCTTATTGACCGGAAACACCATATATTTT.